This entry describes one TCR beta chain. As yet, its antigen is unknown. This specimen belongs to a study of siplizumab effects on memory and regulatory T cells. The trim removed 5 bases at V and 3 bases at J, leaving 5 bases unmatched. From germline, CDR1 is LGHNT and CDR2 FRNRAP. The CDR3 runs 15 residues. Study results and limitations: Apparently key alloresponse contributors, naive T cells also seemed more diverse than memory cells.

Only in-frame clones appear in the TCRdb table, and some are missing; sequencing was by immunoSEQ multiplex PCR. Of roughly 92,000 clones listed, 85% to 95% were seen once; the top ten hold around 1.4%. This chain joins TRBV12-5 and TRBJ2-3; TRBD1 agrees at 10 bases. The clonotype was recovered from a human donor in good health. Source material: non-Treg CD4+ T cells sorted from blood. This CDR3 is CASGPGTGVTDTQYF. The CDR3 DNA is TGTGCTAGTGGTCCCGGGACAGGGGTGACAGATACGCAGTATTTT.